The 6 T cell receptor beta chains below come from one sample, sequenced in a study of vaccination effects on CD4 cells after COVID-19. Before any sequencing was done, the ViraFEST assay used viral peptide pools to expand antigen-specific CD4+ T cells. At the end of approximately 10 days of culture, CD4+ T cells were isolated. The person was diagnosed with PCR-confirmed SARS-CoV-2 infection between March and December 2020. Each participant was given two doses of one vaccine (BNT162b2 or mRNA-1273). Antigens of these TCRs are unknown. TCRdb's table, derived via immunoSEQ multiplex PCR, lists solely in-frame clones and lacks some. The profile shows some 15,000 clones, around 82% of them singletons. Sequencing used CD4+ T cells from PBMCs cultured with SARS-CoV-2 spike peptides, obtained after COVID-19 vaccination. These receptors originate from a human donor who had a prior SARS-CoV-2 infection.

The gene calls are TRBV18 and TRBJ2-1; unclear D gene. Germline V gene data show CDR1 as KGHSH and CDR2 as LQKENI. This CDR3 spans 12 amino acids. V was clipped by 4 bases and J by 9 bases, with 10 bases between them. The CDR3 reads CASSLTLGEQFF. As DNA, the CDR3 is TGTGCCAGCTCACTTACATTGGGTGAGCAGTTCTTC.

This clone showed up just a few times. The J gene is TRBJ2-4, the V gene TRBV5-4; no reliable D call. Germline CDR1 and CDR2: SGHNT and YYREEE (reference sequence). The CDR3 sequence is 15 residues long. V shed 1 base and J shed 0 bases, with 8 bases lying between them. CDR3 DNA sequence: TGTGCCAGCAGCTTGATGAGCGAAGCCAAAAACATTCAGTACTTC. Its translation is CASSLMSEAKNIQYF.

The V gene is TRBV5-1, the J gene TRBJ1-4, with D possibly being TRBD1 (5 bases). The V gene's germline CDR1 is SGHRS and CDR2 YFSETQ. The CDR3 consists of 14 residues. V lost 4 bases to trimming and J lost 7 bases, with 14 bases between them. DNA of the CDR3: TGCGCCAGCAGCGCCGGGGACGAGGCTGAAAAACTGTTTTTT. It yields the protein CASSAGDEAEKLFF. The whole variable domain, filled in from reference TRBV5-1 and TRBJ1-4, reads KAGVTQTPRYLIKTRGQQVTLSCSPISGHRSVSWYQQTPGQGLQFLFEYFSETQRNKGNFPGRFSGRQFSNSRSEMNVSTLELGDSALYLCASSAGDEAEKLFFGSGTQLSVL.

V is TRBV5-6 and J is TRBJ2-3, with D possibly matching TRBD2 (6 bases). The V end lost 2 bases, the J end lost 0 bases, and 10 bases lay between the germline ends. Germline CDR1 SGHDT, CDR2 YYEEEE. CDR3 length: 15 amino acids. The CDR3 DNA sequence: TGTGCCAGCAGCTTAGGCGGGACTAGCACAGATACGCAGTATTTT. The encoded protein is CASSLGGTSTDTQYF.

This sequence joins TRBV5-1 and TRBJ2-2; TRBD1 or TRBD2 may be the D gene (5 bases each). This CDR3 has 14 amino acids. Trimming took 4 bases from V and 5 from J, leaving 12 bases between them. CDR1 is SGHRS, CDR2 YFSETQ, per germline. For the CDR3, the DNA is TGCGCCAGCAGCCGGGACGGTCGGACCGGGGAGCTGTTTTTT. It yields the protein CASSRDGRTGELFF.

The gene calls are TRBV3-1 (or the pseudogene TRBV3-2) and TRBJ2-3, with 7 bases matching TRBD2. V dropped 6 bases and J dropped 4; count of bases not matched to a gene: 7. CDR3 size: 14 residues. Germline assignment: CDR1 LGHDT and CDR2 YNNKEL (reference sequence). In DNA form, the CDR3 reads TGTGCCAGCAGTCAGACTAGCTGGGCAGATACGCAGTATTTT. It yields the protein CASSQTSWADTQYF.